This entry lists 8 T cell receptor beta chains sequenced from one sample in a study of cytotoxic CD8 clonotypes in ibrutinib-treated CLL. Sequencing used immunoSEQ multiplex PCR; TCRdb keeps in-frame clones, though not all of them. The table lists about 25,000 clones, roughly 71% of them singletons. The sample in question was PBMCs, obtained after 12 months of ibrutinib treatment. The receptors derive from a human donor with chronic lymphocytic leukemia.

This clone appeared a single time. J is TRBJ2-7 and V is TRBV7-9; no reliable D call. V was cut by 3 bases and J by 2 bases, with 5 bases left in between. The length of the CDR3 is 12 residues. Germline-derived CDR1 and CDR2 are SEHNR and FQNEAQ (reference sequence). CDR3 sequence reads: CASSFTPYEQYF. DNA for the CDR3: TGTGCCAGCAGCTTTACCCCCTACGAGCAGTACTTC.

The rearrangement uses TRBV7-2 and TRBJ2-1; 13 bases line up with TRBD2. The CDR3 spans 16 residues. The junction had 3 bases not matched to a gene; V was cut back by 1 base and J by 6 bases. Germline CDR1 and CDR2: SGHTA and FQGNSA. For the CDR3, the DNA is TGTGCCAGCAGCTTAGTTGGGACTAGCGGGGTCAATGAGCAGTTCTTC. Its translation is CASSLVGTSGVNEQFF. Full variable domain (outside the CDR3, taken from reference TRBV7-2 and TRBJ2-1): GAGVSQSPSNKVTEKGKDVELRCDPISGHTALYWYRQSLGQGLEFLIYFQGNSAPDKSGLPSDRFSAERTGGSVSTLTIQRTQQEDSAVYLCASSLVGTSGVNEQFFGPGTRLTVL.

The chain joins TRBV5-1 to TRBJ1-2; maybe TRBD1 (6 bases). The CDR3 has 13 amino acids. Trimming shortened V by 6 bases and J by 4 bases, and 13 bases separated the two germline ends. Germline-derived CDR1 and CDR2 are SGHRS and YFSETQ. The CDR3 sequence: CASTRGGSYGYTF. CDR3 sequence (DNA): TGCGCCAGCACCCGAGGGGGGAGCTATGGCTACACCTTC.

The rearrangement links TRBV5-1 to TRBJ2-3; maybe TRBD2 (5 bases). The V end lost 4 bases, the J end lost 3 bases, and 18 bases lay between the germline ends. CDR3 length equals 16 residues. CDR1 and CDR2 (germline): SGHRS, YFSETQ. Written as DNA, the CDR3 is TGCGCCAGCAGCCCCCGAGGGTTGAGGGATACAGATACGCAGTATTTT. Protein product: CASSPRGLRDTDTQYF.

This chain connects TRBV7-8 to TRBJ1-4; unclear D gene. Germline V lookup: CDR1 SGHVS, CDR2 FQNEAQ. CDR3 size: 12 residues. The CDR3 region has the DNA TGTGCGACCGGACGGCCAAATGAAAAACTGTTTTTT. Translating gives CATGRPNEKLFF.

The chain is built from TRBV30 and TRBJ2-3; TRBD2 is a possible D gene (7 bases). The V end lost 0 bases, the J end lost 10 bases, and 11 bases lay between the germline ends. The germline V gene has CDR1 GTSNPN and CDR2 SVGIG (reference sequence). The CDR3 is 12 residues long. The CDR3 DNA reads as TGTGCCTGGAGTGTGGGGGGGGCCGCGCAGTATTTT. As protein: CAWSVGGAAQYF.

The chain recombines TRBV28 with TRBJ1-2; 7 nucleotides match TRBD1. V lost 10 bases to trimming and J lost 7 bases; unmatched junction nucleotides: 0. Germline CDR1 and CDR2: MDHEN and SYDVKM. The CDR3 covers 9 residues. The CDR3 DNA follows: TGTGCCACAGGGGGTGGCTACACCTTC. Encoded protein: CATGGGYTF.

The sample holds a few counts of this clone. The chain carries TRBV29-1 and TRBJ2-5; D may be TRBD1 (7 bases). CDR1 is SQVTM, CDR2 ANQGSEA, per germline. This CDR3 is 12 amino acids long. V was trimmed by 3 bases and J by 12 bases, leaving 17 bases between them. CDR3 coding DNA: TGCAGCGTTGATGTCTCGGGGGACAGAAAGTACTTC. As protein: CSVDVSGDRKYF.